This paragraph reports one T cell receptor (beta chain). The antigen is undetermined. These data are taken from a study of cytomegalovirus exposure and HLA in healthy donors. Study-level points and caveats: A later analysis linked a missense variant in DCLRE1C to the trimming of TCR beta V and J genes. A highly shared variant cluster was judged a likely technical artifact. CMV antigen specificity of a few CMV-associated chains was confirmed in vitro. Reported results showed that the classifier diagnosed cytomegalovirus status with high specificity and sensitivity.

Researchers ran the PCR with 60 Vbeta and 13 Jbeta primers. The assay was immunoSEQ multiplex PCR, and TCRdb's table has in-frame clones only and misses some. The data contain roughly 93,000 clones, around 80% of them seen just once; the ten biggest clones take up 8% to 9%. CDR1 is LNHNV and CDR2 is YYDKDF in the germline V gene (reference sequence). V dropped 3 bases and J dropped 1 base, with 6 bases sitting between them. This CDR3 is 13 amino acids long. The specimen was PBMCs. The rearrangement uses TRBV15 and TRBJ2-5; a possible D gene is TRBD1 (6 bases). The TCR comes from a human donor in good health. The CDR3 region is CATSRDSQETQYF. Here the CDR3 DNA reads TGTGCCACCAGCAGGGACAGCCAAGAGACCCAGTACTTC.